This T cell receptor (beta chain) is drawn from a study of cytomegalovirus exposure and HLA in healthy donors. Study in general: Of some 360 genotyped donors, 81% clustered with self-reported Caucasian donors.

With respect to this clone: Its matching antigen is unknown.

Notes on the study in general: In a later analysis, a genetic analysis reported fewer productive-TCR N-insertions in an Asian-associated ancestry cluster than the cohort average.

The PCR employed 60 Vbeta primers together with 13 Jbeta primers. Generated by immunoSEQ multiplex PCR, the TCRdb table keeps only in-frame clones and is missing some. In the table there are around 100,000 clones, more than 65% of which are singletons. The V and J ends lost 1 base and 8 bases respectively, with 12 bases between them. CDR1 is SGHRS, CDR2 YFSETQ, per germline. The CDR3 has 13 residues. Sequencing was performed on PBMCs. This sequence originates from a woman in her 30s in good health and CMV-seronegative. J is TRBJ1-2 and V is TRBV5-1, with D possibly being TRBD1 (5 bases). CDR3 amino acids: CASSLFQGKGYTF. In DNA form, the CDR3 reads TGCGCCAGCAGCTTGTTCCAGGGAAAGGGCTACACCTTC.